These 14 T cell receptor beta chains share one sample of origin, sequenced in a study of shared clonotypes between healthy human individuals (dated by TCRdb to the early 2020s). Libraries were built with the immunoSEQ multiplex PCR assay. Not all clones reach the TCRdb copy of this immuneACCESS table, which keeps in-frame sequences only. Checked studies attribute under half of the gap to unresolved V genes and leave the rest unexplained. The sample table contains 2.3 million or so clones; only one count was recorded for approximately 93% of them. The top ten clones comprise about 0.39% of the sample. The sequenced sample was naive CD4+ T cells from PBMCs. The sample's cell subset or site, from its label and the paper: CD45RA+ positively selected. The receptors shown here come from a man aged 18-30 years in good health. Some clones in this sample may be carry-over from other donors' samples.

The chain couples TRBV27 to TRBJ2-2, with 7 bases identical to TRBD1. Trimming at V came to 6 bases and at J to 6 bases, leaving 7 bases not matched to a gene. The CDR3 consists of 14 residues. Per germline, CDR1 MNHEY and CDR2 SMNVEV (reference sequence). The DNA for the CDR3 is TGTGCCAGCAGCCGCACAGGGGTACCCGGGGAGCTGTTTTTT. Protein sequence: CASSRTGVPGELFF.

This clone was counted a few times. This CDR3 is CASRVLGEGNEKLFF. The CDR3 nucleotides read TGTGCCAGCAGAGTCCTGGGGGAGGGGAATGAAAAACTGTTTTTT. The V and J genes are TRBV6-6 and TRBJ1-4; maybe TRBD1 (5 bases). The germline V gene encodes CDR1 MNHNY and CDR2 SVGAGI (reference sequence). Trimming pared 6 bases from V and 5 bases from J, leaving 16 bases between. This CDR3 is built from 15 residues.

This chain joins TRBV30 and TRBJ2-6; D not certain. Germline V gene sequence: CDR1 GTSNPN, CDR2 SVGIG (reference sequence). V was shortened by 2 bases and J by 7 bases, with 9 bases between the two germline ends. The CDR3 has 13 residues. CDR3 loop: CAWSPGIANVLTF. In nucleotides, the CDR3 is TGTGCCTGGAGTCCCGGAATAGCCAACGTCCTGACTTTC.

This clone was seen just once. The rearrangement uses TRBV5-1 and TRBJ2-7, with D perhaps TRBD2 (7 bases). This CDR3 is built from 14 residues. Per the germline V gene, CDR1 is SGHRS and CDR2 is YFSETQ. V lost 1 base and J lost 5, with 13 bases in between. The CDR3: CASSLPSGGHEQYF. CDR3 nucleotides: TGCGCCAGCAGCTTGCCCTCGGGGGGCCACGAGCAGTACTTC.

This sequence joins TRBV28 and TRBJ1-4; 9 positions agree with TRBD1. The germline V gene has CDR1 MDHEN and CDR2 SYDVKM. The CDR3 sequence is 15 residues long. V gave up 4 bases and J gave up 7 bases; unmatched junction bases: 7. This CDR3 is CASSYWDRVVEKLFF. The DNA for the CDR3 is TGTGCCAGCAGTTATTGGGACAGGGTGGTTGAAAAACTGTTTTTT.

The J gene is TRBJ1-2, the V gene TRBV10-3; D perhaps matches TRBD1 (5 bases). Between the trimmed V and J ends, which lost 0 bases and 12 bases, there was a span of 14 bases. The CDR3 has 13 residues. Germline-derived CDR1 and CDR2 are ENHRY and SYGVKD. As DNA, the CDR3 is TGTGCCATCAGTGAGTCGGACCGGGGCATCCACACCTTC. Translation gives CAISESDRGIHTF.

The chain carries TRBV11-2 and TRBJ2-1; D uncertain. CDR1 and CDR2 (germline): SGHAT, FQNNGV. Trimming cost V 3 bases and J 3 bases, with 9 bases left between them. This CDR3 comprises 14 residues. The chain's CDR3 is CASSFETNYNEQFF. The DNA of the CDR3 is TGTGCCAGCAGCTTCGAGACCAACTACAATGAGCAGTTCTTC. Full variable domain (rest looked up from reference TRBV11-2 and TRBJ2-1): EAGVAQSPRYKIIEKRQSVAFWCNPISGHATLYWYQQILGQGPKLLIQFQNNGVVDDSQLPKDRFSAERLKGVDSTLKIQPAKLEDSAVYLCASSFETNYNEQFFGPGTRLTVL.

The chain recombines TRBV27 with TRBJ1-5; D call uncertain. V was pared by 9 bases and J by 2 bases, with 14 bases between. The CDR3 consists of 14 residues. The V gene's germline CDR1 is MNHEY and CDR2 SMNVEV (reference sequence). The CDR3 sequence is CASRRGLGNQPQHF. The CDR3 DNA sequence: TGTGCCAGTCGACGTGGTTTGGGCAATCAGCCCCAGCATTTT.

CDR3 DNA sequence: TGTGCCAGCAGCTACAGCTTGGGCACTGAAGCTTTCTTT. Translation gives CASSYSLGTEAFF. The chain has TRBV5-4 and TRBJ1-1; no clear D. Germline V CDR1 and CDR2: SGHNT, YYREEE (reference sequence). This CDR3 region has 13 residues. The V end lost 3 bases, the J end lost 4 bases, and 10 bases lay between the germline ends.

Concerning this clone itself: At the DNA level, this CDR3 is encoded by other sequences in the same sample as well. CDR3 in DNA: TGCGCCAGCAGCTTACCAGGGGGCGAAGAGACCCAGTACTTC. Its protein is CASSLPGGEETQYF. The chain employs TRBV5-1 and TRBJ2-5; 8 bases match TRBD1. This CDR3 has 14 amino acids. Germline V CDR1 and CDR2: SGHRS, YFSETQ. Trimming at V came to 2 bases and at J to 3 bases, leaving 3 bases not matched to a gene.

The chain combines TRBV28 with TRBJ2-1; no clear D gene. The CDR3 loop spans 17 amino acids. Trimming pared 6 bases from V and 3 bases from J, leaving 21 bases between. Germline V lookup: CDR1 MDHEN, CDR2 SYDVKM. The chain's CDR3 is CASSGRAADTHYNEQFF. CDR3 nucleotides: TGTGCCAGCAGCGGCCGAGCAGCCGATACACACTACAATGAGCAGTTCTTC.

The genes are TRBV28 and TRBJ2-1; 10 nucleotides align to TRBD2. The germline V gene has CDR1 MDHEN and CDR2 SYDVKM. The CDR3 extends over 16 amino acids. Trimming removed 7 bases from V and 0 bases from J; junction bases left unmatched: 6. The CDR3 nucleotides read TGTGCCAGCACTTCCTCTAGCGGGAGCTCCTACAATGAGCAGTTCTTC. Its protein product is CASTSSSGSSYNEQFF.

The J gene is TRBJ2-7, the V gene TRBV7-6; 9 bases match TRBD1. The V gene's germline CDR1 is SGHVS and CDR2 FNYEAQ. The junction had 14 bases not matched to a gene; V was cut back by 5 bases and J by 6 bases. The CDR3 has 16 amino acids. CDR3 sequence reads: CASSTGTGFSYGEQYF. CDR3 DNA sequence: TGTGCCAGCAGCACCGGGACAGGGTTTTCCTACGGCGAGCAGTACTTC. Full variable domain (rest looked up from reference TRBV7-6 and TRBJ2-7): GAGVSQSPRYKVTKRGQDVALRCDPISGHVSLYWYRQALGQGPEFLTYFNYEAQQDKSGLPNDRFSAERPEGSISTLTIQRTEQRDSAMYRCASSTGTGFSYGEQYFGPGTRLTVT.

With respect to this clone: The sample has other DNA sequences that encode this CDR3 too. In DNA, the CDR3 is TGTGCCAGCAGCGTGGGACTAGCGGGAACCTACGAGCAGTACTTC. It is translated as CASSVGLAGTYEQYF. V gene TRBV9 combines with J gene TRBJ2-7; 13 bases map to TRBD2. Looked up from germline, CDR1 is SGDLS and CDR2 is YYNGEE. The V segment lost 2 bases and the J segment 2 bases; nucleotides outside the gene matches: 1. The CDR3 is 15 amino acids.